This T cell receptor beta chain was retrieved from a study of blood T cell repertoires in COVID-19. Study background: Italy, Spain and the United States were the sources of the convalescent and acute COVID-19 samples. PBMCs, B-cell-depleted T cells, or T cells provided the cDNA or gDNA that made up the material.

From germline, CDR1 is MDHEN and CDR2 SYDVKM. The CDR3 is 16 residues long. The V end was cut by 6 bases, the J end by 3 bases, with 18 bases between. The authors' processing: Reference gene primer amplification gave nucleated cell count estimates. Assay: immunoSEQ multiplex PCR; the TCRdb copy retains only in-frame clones and omits some. V, J and clone size derive from that table, while D and trimming were established from the DNA sequence. The table lists over 120,000 clones, about 86% of them singletons. The J gene is TRBJ2-1, the V gene TRBV28; possible D gene TRBD1, 5 bases. The origin of this receptor is a human donor in a cohort sampled during active COVID-19. Source material: peripheral blood. CDR3 amino acids: CASRPTGQRNYNEQFF. In nucleotides, the CDR3 is TGTGCCAGCAGGCCAACAGGACAACGAAACTACAATGAGCAGTTCTTC.